The clone carrying this TCR beta chain has a count of ten or more. Antigen specificity is unknown. This specimen belongs to a study of cytomegalovirus exposure and HLA in healthy donors. Overall study results and limits: Cytomegalovirus status was reportedly diagnosed by the classifier with high specificity and sensitivity. In vitro work confirmed that a few CMV-associated chains recognize CMV antigens. There were about 160 TCR beta chains listed as cytomegalovirus-associated.

The trim removed 6 bases at V and 5 bases at J, leaving 11 bases unmatched. The CDR3 is 15 amino acids. Germline values: CDR1 MNHEY, CDR2 SMNVEV (reference sequence). Generated by immunoSEQ multiplex PCR, the TCRdb table keeps only in-frame clones and is missing some. The table records about 120,000 clones, approximately 85% of them present only once. This TCR came from a man aged 18 to 30 in good health and CMV-seronegative. The chain carries TRBV27 and TRBJ2-5, with 8 nucleotides matching TRBD1. The sample was PBMCs. The CDR3 here is CASSPRTGPGETQYF. In nucleotides, the CDR3 is TGTGCCAGCAGCCCCAGGACAGGGCCTGGGGAGACCCAGTACTTC.